Shown below are 21 T cell receptor beta chains from a single sample sequenced in a study of blood T cells in healthy people across ages. A second PCR of 7 to 11 cycles used a sample-barcoded 5' primer and a J-beta primer mix. TCRdb used MiXCR to reprocess the 5' RACE reads, holding one entry per CDR3 protein. The profile shows hundreds of thousands of distinct CDR3 sequences, roughly 60% of them singletons. Input material: blood. The source of these receptors is a man aged 25-45 years in good health.

The V call is TRBV20-1, the J call TRBJ2-5; 9 nucleotides match TRBD2. The length of the CDR3 is 14 residues. Germline-derived CDR1 and CDR2 are DFQATT and SNEGSKA (reference sequence). Trimming took 1 base from V and 2 from J; bases not matched to a gene: 2. The CDR3 reads CSARALAGQETQYF. The CDR3 nucleotides read TGCAGTGCTAGAGCCCTAGCGGGACAAGAGACCCAGTACTTC.

The chain joins TRBV5-5 to TRBJ2-1, with TRBD2 matching 8 bases. The CDR3 extends over 15 amino acids. J lost 8 bases, V lost 0 bases, and 7 bases had no gene match. The germline V gene encodes CDR1 SGHKS and CDR2 YYEKEE (reference sequence). CDR3 sequence (DNA): TGTGCCAGCAGCTTGGCCCCGGGACTAGATCATGAGCAGTTCTTC. It translates to CASSLAPGLDHEQFF.

V is TRBV9 and J is TRBJ1-4; TRBD1 matches 8 bases. J gave up 6 bases and V 3 bases, and 7 bases lay outside the gene matches. The CDR3 runs to 15 residues. CDR1 is SGDLS and CDR2 is YYNGEE in the germline V gene. CDR3 sequence (DNA): TGTGCCAGCAGCGGCGGACAGGGTGATTATGAAAAACTGTTTTTT. Protein: CASSGGQGDYEKLFF.

The chain links TRBV20-1 to TRBJ2-2; 8 bases agree with TRBD2. The CDR3 has 14 residues. Germline values: CDR1 DFQATT, CDR2 SNEGSKA (reference sequence). The trim removed 6 bases at V and 5 bases at J, leaving 8 bases unmatched. DNA for the CDR3: TGCAGTGCCTCAAGCGGGACTAGGACCGGGGAGCTGTTTTTT. Translating gives CSASSGTRTGELFF.

The rearrangement joins TRBV29-1 to TRBJ2-1; tentatively, D is TRBD2 (5 bases). The ends were cut back, 3 bases at V and 8 bases at J, with 17 bases in the middle. CDR3 length equals 14 residues. Germline lookup yields CDR1 SQVTM and CDR2 ANQGSEA. CDR3 residues: CSVDMSGRFHEQFF. The CDR3 coding sequence is TGCAGCGTTGATATGTCGGGAAGGTTCCATGAGCAGTTCTTC.

The chain carries TRBV7-9 and TRBJ2-7, with a possible D match to TRBD2 (6 bases). From germline, CDR1 is SEHNR and CDR2 FQNEAQ (reference sequence). The V and J ends lost 3 bases and 2 bases respectively, with 23 bases between them. The CDR3 extends over 18 amino acids. CDR3 in DNA: TGTGCCAGCAGCTTCCCCCGGGGTTCGGAGGGAAGGACCTACGAGCAGTACTTC. It encodes CASSFPRGSEGRTYEQYF.

This clonotype occurred a few times. The chain employs TRBV25-1 and TRBJ1-6; D call uncertain. Trimming shortened V by 3 bases and J by 8 bases, and 14 bases separated the two germline ends. There are 15 residues in the CDR3. Per the germline V gene, CDR1 is MGHDK and CDR2 is SYGVNS. CDR3 in DNA: TGTGCCAGCAGTGATGAGGGCTCACCGGATTCACCCCTCCACTTT. Protein: CASSDEGSPDSPLHF. The full variable domain, with the rest looked up from reference TRBV25-1 and TRBJ1-6, is EADIYQTPRYLVIGTGKKITLECSQTMGHDKMYWYQQDPGMELHLIHYSYGVNSTEKGDLSSESTVSRIRTEHFPLTLESARPSHTSQYLCASSDEGSPDSPLHFGNGTRLTVT.

The chain carries TRBV7-9 and TRBJ2-6; D call uncertain. Germline V gene lookup returns CDR1 SEHNR and CDR2 FQNEAQ (reference sequence). V was pared by 11 bases and J by 0 bases, with 11 bases between. This CDR3 contains 14 residues. CDR3 sequence: CASRRTSGANVLTF. The DNA for the CDR3 is TGTGCCTCCCGGCGGACCTCTGGGGCCAACGTCCTGACTTTC.

This clonotype was seen a few times. V usage is TRBV6-5 and J usage is TRBJ2-7, with 7 bases aligning to TRBD2. The CDR3 is 13 amino acids. CDR1 MNHEY and CDR2 SVGAGI come from the germline V gene. The junction had 4 bases not matched to a gene; V was cut back by 8 bases and J by 0 bases. Written as DNA, the CDR3 is TGTGCCAGCCGGGGACTACCCTCCTACGAGCAGTACTTC. Its protein product is CASRGLPSYEQYF.

This clonotype was picked up many times. The V gene is TRBV29-1, the J gene TRBJ2-5, with D hard to call. There are 13 residues in the CDR3. Trimming left V 3 bases short and J 1 base short, with 9 bases between. Germline assignment: CDR1 SQVTM and CDR2 ANQGSEA. CDR3: CSVDKAVQETQYF. The CDR3 DNA sequence: TGCAGCGTTGATAAGGCGGTCCAAGAGACCCAGTACTTC.

The V call is TRBV7-6, the J call TRBJ2-3; TRBD2 matches at 8 bases. CDR3 size: 16 residues. CDR1 SGHVS and CDR2 FNYEAQ come from the germline V gene. V gave up 4 bases and J gave up 2 bases; unmatched junction bases: 8. For the CDR3, the DNA is TGTGCCAGCAGCTACCCCCGGGAGGGTAACACAGATACGCAGTATTTT. As protein: CASSYPREGNTDTQYF.

V and J are TRBV7-2 and TRBJ2-3; no clear D gene. The CDR3 has 16 residues. Germline-derived CDR1 and CDR2 are SGHTA and FQGNSA. V dropped 2 bases and J dropped 6 bases, with 18 bases sitting between them. The CDR3 sequence is CASSLRTTLTLDTQYF. The DNA for the CDR3 is TGTGCCAGCAGCTTACGTACTACCCTGACCTTGGATACGCAGTATTTT.

The genes are TRBV7-2 and TRBJ2-1; D is ambiguous. Trimming shortened V by 2 bases and J by 4 bases, and 6 bases separated the two germline ends. The CDR3 is 13 amino acids. The germline V gene has CDR1 SGHTA and CDR2 FQGNSA. The CDR3 DNA follows: TGTGCCAGCAGCTTATGGAGATACAATGAGCAGTTCTTC. This codes for CASSLWRYNEQFF.

V usage is TRBV6-2 or TRBV6-3 and J usage is TRBJ2-1; D not resolved. V was shortened by 6 bases and J by 8 bases, with 8 bases between the two germline ends. The CDR3 extends over 11 amino acids. In germline, CDR1 is MNHEY, CDR2 SVGEGT. The CDR3 nucleotides read TGTGCCAGCAGCCCGTGGGATGAGCAGTTCTTC. As protein: CASSPWDEQFF.

This chain links TRBV20-1 with TRBJ2-2; TRBD2 matches at 7 bases. This CDR3 contains 16 residues. Germline V gives CDR1 DFQATT, CDR2 SNEGSKA (reference sequence). The trim removed 6 bases at V and 4 bases at J, leaving 14 bases unmatched. The CDR3 nucleotides read TGCAGTGCCCCCGGTTCGCGGGGGATGGGCACCGGGGAGCTGTTTTTT. It codes for CSAPGSRGMGTGELFF.

In its sample, this clonotype was seen once. J is TRBJ2-1 and V is TRBV3-1, with D tentatively TRBD2 (6 bases). V shed 4 bases and J shed 3 bases, with 13 bases lying between them. This CDR3 spans 15 amino acids. CDR1 LGHDT and CDR2 YNNKEL come from the germline V gene (reference sequence). CDR3 residues: CASSRREDRYNEQFF. Written as DNA, the CDR3 is TGTGCCAGCAGCCGGAGGGAAGACCGCTACAATGAGCAGTTCTTC.

This clonotype was detected only once. The V call is TRBV10-3, the J call TRBJ2-1; 8 bases agree with TRBD2. Germline-derived CDR1 and CDR2 are ENHRY and SYGVKD. The CDR3 length is 14 residues. The ends lost 8 bases at V and 5 bases at J; junction bases unmatched: 8. The CDR3 DNA reads TGTGCCATCCAATATGGGACTAGTAACAATGAGCAGTTCTTC. It translates to CAIQYGTSNNEQFF.

This clonotype has only one observation. The chain links TRBV18 to TRBJ2-7; D might be TRBD2 (6 bases). TRBJ2-5 matches the DNA end more closely, so the J call is doubtful. The CDR3 covers 13 residues. Germline assignment: CDR1 KGHSH and CDR2 LQKENI. CDR3 coding DNA: TGTGCCAGCAATGCAGGGAGGCAAGAGACCCAGTACTTC. Protein: CASNAGRQETQYF.

The V and J genes are TRBV7-2 and TRBJ2-7; a weak D match, TRBD2 (6 bases). The V gene's germline CDR1 is SGHTA and CDR2 FQGNSA. Trimming stripped 1 base from V and 0 bases from J, with 13 bases between. The CDR3 spans 16 residues. The CDR3 reads CASSLGGGFSSYEQYF. As DNA, the CDR3 is TGTGCCAGCAGCTTAGGGGGAGGATTTAGCTCCTACGAGCAGTACTTC.

This clonotype was found a few times. This rearrangement joins TRBV6-2 or TRBV6-3 to TRBJ2-3; weak D call: TRBD2 (6 bases). V gave up 2 bases and J gave up 2 bases, with 14 bases separating them. The CDR3 is 16 residues long. CDR1 and CDR2 from the germline V gene are MNHEY and SVGEGT. The DNA for the CDR3 is TGTGCCAGCAGTTACGGTAAAGGGACTGTCACAGATACGCAGTATTTT. This gives the protein CASSYGKGTVTDTQYF.

The chain carries TRBV6-6 and TRBJ2-1; 10 bases map to TRBD2. The ends lost 5 bases at V and 6 bases at J; junction bases unmatched: 7. The CDR3 contains 15 residues. The germline CDR1 and CDR2 sequences are MNHNY and SVGAGI (reference sequence). The CDR3 sequence: CASSTAGGAFNEQFF. The DNA for the CDR3 is TGTGCCAGCAGTACAGCGGGAGGGGCCTTCAATGAGCAGTTCTTC.